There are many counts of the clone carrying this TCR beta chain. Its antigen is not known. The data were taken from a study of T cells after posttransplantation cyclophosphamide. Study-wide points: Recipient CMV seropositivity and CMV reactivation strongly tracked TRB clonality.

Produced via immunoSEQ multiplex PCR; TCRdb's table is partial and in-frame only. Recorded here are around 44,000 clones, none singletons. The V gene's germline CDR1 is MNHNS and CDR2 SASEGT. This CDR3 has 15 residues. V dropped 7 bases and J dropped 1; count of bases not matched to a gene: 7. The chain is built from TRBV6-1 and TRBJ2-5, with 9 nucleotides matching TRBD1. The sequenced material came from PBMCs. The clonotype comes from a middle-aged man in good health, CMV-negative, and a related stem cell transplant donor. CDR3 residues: CASTEQGAPQETQYF. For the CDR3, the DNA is TGTGCCAGCACCGAACAGGGGGCTCCCCAAGAGACCCAGTACTTC.